This T cell receptor beta chain was captured by sequencing in a study of blood T cell repertoires in COVID-19. The overall study: The study drew acute and convalescent COVID-19 samples from the United States, Italy and Spain. T cells, B-cell-depleted T cells, or PBMCs provided the cDNA or gDNA that served as material.

This clone was seen just once. The CDR3 is 13 amino acids. V was clipped by 6 bases and J by 4 bases, with 13 bases between them. Original handling: Reference gene primer amplification yielded estimated nucleated cell counts. Data came from immunoSEQ multiplex PCR; TCRdb stores just in-frame clones and leaves some out. Clone size and the V and J calls come from that table; the DNA yielded D and trimming. The sample holds over 200,000 clones; about nine tenths are singletons and the top ten take approximately 6.1%. The source is an older man with acute or convalescent COVID-19. Sequencing was done on a sample of peripheral blood. The chain couples TRBV12-3 or TRBV12-4 to TRBJ2-7; weak D call: TRBD2 (6 bases). The CDR3 DNA reads as TGTGCCAGCAGGGGTAGCGGCATATACGAGCAGTACTTC. As protein: CASRGSGIYEQYF.